Listed below are T cell receptor beta chains from one sample, sequenced in a study of somatic mutations in cytotoxic T cells in rheumatoid arthritis. Data came from immunoSEQ multiplex PCR; TCRdb stores just in-frame clones and leaves some out. The top ten clones hold just under 8.5% of a sample with roughly 32,000 clones, approximately 78% of them seen once. Sequencing was done on a sample of CD8+ T cells sorted from blood. These TCRs come from an adult with rheumatoid arthritis. CDR3s include the opening cysteine and the closing phenylalanine or tryptophan. A D gene is named only where the DNA matches it firmly. Clone size, where shown, is once, few, many, or a class for clones that have expanded.

v_gene,d_gene,j_gene,abundance,CDR3nt,CDR3aa
TRBV7-9,-,TRBJ2-5,-,TGTGCCAGCAGCGCCTCGGCGGGCAGGCCTAAGCAAGAGACCCAGTACTTC,CASSASAGRPKQETQYF
TRBV27,TRBD1,TRBJ1-2,-,TGTGCCAGCAGTTTATGGGACCCTAGGACAGGGGGTCGTCCAAGCTACACCTTC,CASSLWDPRTGGRPSYTF
TRBV25-1,-,TRBJ2-2,hyperexpanded,TGTGCCAGCAGTGAATCACGGGACGCCGGGGAGCTGTTTTTT,CASSESRDAGELFF
TRBV19,-,TRBJ2-7,-,TGTGCCAGTAGCCCTAACAGGGTGTCCCCCTACGAGCAGTACTTC,CASSPNRVSPYEQYF
TRBV10-2,-,TRBJ1-6,-,TGCGCCAGCAGTGAGTCGAAGGGGCAACGCGAATCACCCCTCCACTTT,CASSESKGQRESPLHF
TRBV9,TRBD1,TRBJ1-4,-,TGTGCCAGCAGCGCCCAGGGGGCAACTAATGAAAAACTGTTTTTT,CASSAQGATNEKLFF
TRBV6-1,TRBD2,TRBJ2-5,-,TGTGCCAGCAGTGAACTAGCGGGGGTACAAGAGACCCAGTACTTC,CASSELAGVQETQYF
TRBV6-5,TRBD2,TRBJ2-7,-,TGTGCCAGCGGGAGCGGGGGGGATTACGAGCAGTACTTC,CASGSGGDYEQYF
TRBV11-2,-,TRBJ2-7,once,TGTGCCAGCAGCTTAATCCACAGAAATTCCTACGAGCAGTACTTC,CASSLIHRNSYEQYF
TRBV21-1,-,TRBJ1-1,-,TGTGCCAGCAGCAAAGAGTGGACTGAAGCTTTCTTT,CASSKEWTEAFF
TRBV6-5,-,TRBJ2-1,-,TGTGCCAGCAGTTACTCGGCGGGCGGGAATGAGCAGTTCTTC,CASSYSAGGNEQFF
TRBV10-3,-,TRBJ2-3,-,TGTGCCATCAGTGAGTCGCAGGGGCCCACAGATACGCAGTATTTT,CAISESQGPTDTQYF
TRBV16,-,TRBJ2-7,-,TGTGCCAGCAGCCACGCTCGACCCCCAGGGTTGGGGGGAGGCCACGAGCAGTACTTC,CASSHARPPGLGGGHEQYF
TRBV14,-,TRBJ2-3,-,TGTGCCAGCAGCCGAAGGGAAGTATACACAGATACGCAGTATTTT,CASSRREVYTDTQYF
TRBV6-1,-,TRBJ1-2,-,TGTGCCAGCAGGCAGGGATATGGCTACACCTTC,CASRQGYGYTF
TRBV5-8,TRBD1,TRBJ2-7,-,TGTGCCAGCAGCTGGAGGGACAGGACCTACGAGCAGTACTTC,CASSWRDRTYEQYF
TRBV27,-,TRBJ1-6,-,TGTGCCAGCAGTCTGGGGTCCAATAATTCACCCCTCCACTTT,CASSLGSNNSPLHF
TRBV7-9,-,TRBJ1-5,few,TGTGCCAGCAGCTACCGGGATCAGCCCCAGCATTTT,CASSYRDQPQHF
TRBV7-2,-,TRBJ2-7,-,TGTGCCAGCAGCCCTCGACCTCAGTTGAGGGAGCAGTACTTC,CASSPRPQLREQYF
TRBV27,-,TRBJ1-1,-,TGTGCCAGCAGTTTCGGCGGGACACCCGAAGCTTTCTTT,CASSFGGTPEAFF
TRBV6-4,TRBD2,TRBJ2-3,few,TGTGCCAGCAGTGACTCAGCTAGCGGGAGCACAGATACGCAGTATTTT,CASSDSASGSTDTQYF